This entry lists 20 T cell receptor beta chains sequenced from one sample in a study of T-cell memory formation after mild COVID-19. In TCRdb, the 5' RACE reads were re-called with MiXCR into one record per CDR3 protein. Of hundreds of thousands of distinct CDR3 sequences listed, roughly 13% were seen once; the top ten hold 22%. The sequenced material came from PBMCs or a T cell subset sorted from them (not recorded which). All receptors derive from a man in his late teens or twenties who had mild COVID-19 (a few samples of this study predate the infection). Cell type and time point are not known.

There are a few counts of this clonotype. A much larger clonotype is one base distant, so this may be a read error. The chain combines TRBV7-2 with TRBJ2-1, with 12 nucleotides matching TRBD2. The CDR3 contains 15 residues. J lost 12 bases, V lost 5 bases, and 11 bases had no gene match. CDR1 SGHTA and CDR2 FQGNSA come from the germline V gene. The CDR3 DNA reads TGTGCCAGCAGCGGGCGACTAGCGGGGGATCCTGGGCAGTTCTTC. Amino acid sequence: CASSGRLAGDPGQFF.

The genes are TRBV7-2 and TRBJ2-1; maybe TRBD1 (5 bases). The CDR3 length is 13 residues. Trimming removed 1 base from V and 10 bases from J, with 11 bases in between. Germline CDR1 reads SGHTA; CDR2 reads FQGNSA. The CDR3 DNA reads as TGTGCCAGCAGCTTAGGGGGCCCCCAAGAGCAGTTCTTC. Translating it yields CASSLGGPQEQFF. The full variable domain, its missing parts supplied by reference TRBV7-2 and TRBJ2-1, is GAGVSQSPSNKVTEKGKDVELRCDPISGHTALYWYRQSLGQGLEFLIYFQGNSAPDKSGLPSDRFSAERTGGSVSTLTIQRTQQEDSAVYLCASSLGGPQEQFFGPGTRLTVL.

The chain employs TRBV12-3 or TRBV12-4 and TRBJ1-2, with 8 bases aligning to TRBD1. V shed 3 bases and J 8 bases; nucleotides not matched to a gene: 5. This CDR3 has 13 residues. CDR3 nucleotide sequence: TGTGCCAGCAGTTTCGGGACAGGCAAGGGCTACACCTTC. Translated, it gives CASSFGTGKGYTF.

This clonotype has more than one count but fewer than ten. The V call is TRBV12-3 or TRBV12-4, the J call TRBJ2-5; D may match TRBD1 or TRBD2 (7 bases each). V gave up 3 bases and J gave up 6 bases, with 23 bases separating them. The CDR3 has 17 amino acids. This CDR3 is CASSFFQGGSGAKTQYF. CDR3 nucleotides: TGTGCCAGCAGTTTCTTCCAGGGGGGGAGCGGGGCGAAGACCCAGTACTTC.

This clonotype occurred many times. The V call is TRBV19, the J call TRBJ2-3; D gene ambiguous. V was cut by 3 bases and J by 8 bases, with 12 bases left in between. CDR3 length: 13 amino acids. Germline V CDR1 and CDR2: LNHDA, SQIVND (reference sequence). The CDR3 loop is CASSILKGSTQYF. CDR3 DNA sequence: TGTGCCAGTAGTATCCTGAAGGGAAGTACGCAGTATTTT.

This chain joins TRBV6-5 and TRBJ1-4, with TRBD1 identical over 8 bases. The CDR3 covers 14 residues. The germline gives CDR1 MNHEY, CDR2 SVGAGI. J gave up 7 bases and V 6 bases, and 7 bases lay outside the gene matches. In DNA form, the CDR3 reads TGTGCCAGCAGCCAGACAGGGGATAGTGAAAAACTGTTTTTT. Protein sequence: CASSQTGDSEKLFF.

J is TRBJ1-3 and V is TRBV9; no reliable D call. V was shortened by 0 bases and J by 0 bases, with 10 bases between the two germline ends. This CDR3 spans 16 amino acids. Germline-derived CDR1 and CDR2 are SGDLS and YYNGEE. The CDR3 protein is CASSVDWVGSGNTIYF. In DNA, the CDR3 is TGTGCCAGCAGCGTAGACTGGGTAGGCTCTGGAAACACCATATATTTT.

The J gene is TRBJ2-4, the V gene TRBV7-9; no reliable D call. The CDR3 has 12 residues. Trimming cost V 4 bases and J 4 bases, with 5 bases left between them. From germline, CDR1 is SEHNR and CDR2 FQNEAQ (reference sequence). This CDR3 reads CASSSLKNIQYF. CDR3 coding DNA: TGTGCCAGCAGCTCCTTAAAAAACATTCAGTACTTC.

V and J are TRBV11-1 and TRBJ2-1, with 10 bases aligning to TRBD2. The CDR3 consists of 14 residues. The ends lost 6 bases at V and 6 bases at J; junction bases unmatched: 5. Germline lookup yields CDR1 SGHAT and CDR2 FQDESV (reference sequence). This CDR3 reads CASSQSGGVNEQFF. CDR3 nucleotide sequence: TGTGCCAGCAGTCAGAGCGGGGGGGTCAATGAGCAGTTCTTC.

This clonotype was counted a few times. The V call is TRBV6-2 or TRBV6-3, the J call TRBJ2-7; weak D call: TRBD1 (6 bases). Trimming pared 4 bases from V and 1 base from J, leaving 11 bases between. Per the germline V gene, CDR1 is MNHEY and CDR2 is SVGEGT. The length of the CDR3 is 14 residues. In DNA, the CDR3 is TGTGCCAGCAGTTTCTCGGACAGTTCCTACGAGCAGTACTTC. Translation: CASSFSDSSYEQYF.

The chain employs TRBV20-1 and TRBJ1-2, with D unresolved. This CDR3 is 12 amino acids long. Trimming pared 3 bases from V and 5 bases from J, leaving 10 bases between. Germline CDR1 reads DFQATT; CDR2 reads SNEGSKA (reference sequence). CDR3 sequence: CSASWAIYGYTF. The CDR3 DNA follows: TGCAGTGCTAGCTGGGCCATTTATGGCTACACCTTC.

This clonotype was recorded at least ten times. The chain is built from TRBV6-5 and TRBJ1-3, with TRBD1 as a possible D gene (6 bases). V lost 6 bases and J 0 bases, leaving 12 bases between the germline ends. The CDR3 is 15 amino acids. Germline values: CDR1 MNHEY, CDR2 SVGAGI. CDR3 loop: CASSPGQFSGNTIYF. The CDR3 DNA follows: TGTGCCAGCAGCCCTGGACAGTTCTCTGGAAACACCATATATTTT.

This clonotype was picked up a small number of times. The chain employs TRBV20-1 and TRBJ1-1; no firm D call. This CDR3 region has 14 residues. The germline gives CDR1 DFQATT, CDR2 SNEGSKA (reference sequence). Trimming removed 4 bases from V and 4 bases from J, with 16 bases in between. The CDR3 DNA reads as TGCAGTGCTAACGTGGGGTCAAAGAGCACTGAAGCTTTCTTT. This translates into CSANVGSKSTEAFF.

This clonotype is large (0.1 to 1%) within its sample. This chain links TRBV20-1 with TRBJ1-1; D gene ambiguous. Germline V lookup: CDR1 DFQATT, CDR2 SNEGSKA (reference sequence). This CDR3 is built from 12 residues. V lost 3 bases, J lost 3 bases, and 8 bases lay in between. The CDR3 nucleotides are TGCAGTGCTAGGGTTCGCGACACTGAAGCTTTCTTT. This translates into CSARVRDTEAFF.

The V and J genes are TRBV7-6 and TRBJ2-2; 12 bases map to TRBD2. This CDR3 is 18 amino acids long. The germline V gene encodes CDR1 SGHVS and CDR2 FNYEAQ. V lost 3 bases to trimming and J lost 0 bases; unmatched junction nucleotides: 5. CDR3 nucleotides: TGTGCCAGCAGCTTCGCTAGCGGGGGGGGGACGAACACCGGGGAGCTGTTTTTT. It specifies CASSFASGGGTNTGELFF.

This clonotype was seen many times. The rearrangement uses TRBV6-1 and TRBJ2-3; D remains ambiguous. This CDR3 is 14 amino acids long. Germline assignment: CDR1 MNHNS and CDR2 SASEGT. V gave up 2 bases and J gave up 2 bases, with 8 bases separating them. The chain's CDR3 is CASSERGATDTQYF. In DNA form, the CDR3 reads TGTGCCAGCAGTGAACGAGGAGCCACAGATACGCAGTATTTT.

This clonotype was picked up many times. DNA for the CDR3: TGCGCCAGCAGCTTGGGCGAGAATTCACCCCTCCACTTT. It translates to CASSLGENSPLHF. This sequence joins TRBV5-1 and TRBJ1-6, with D unresolved. V shed 0 bases and J shed 7 bases, with 5 bases lying between them. CDR1 is SGHRS, CDR2 YFSETQ, per germline. The CDR3 runs 13 residues.

The genes are TRBV29-1 and TRBJ2-4, with 11 bases that match TRBD1. The germline V gene encodes CDR1 SQVTM and CDR2 ANQGSEA. This CDR3 is built from 15 residues. The ends lost 6 bases at V and 2 bases at J; junction bases unmatched: 6. The CDR3 region has the DNA TGCAGCGTAACCGGACAGGGGGCTTCCAAAAACATTCAGTACTTC. This translates into CSVTGQGASKNIQYF.

This clonotype was detected ten times or more. The rearrangement joins TRBV9 to TRBJ1-3; perhaps TRBD1 as D (5 bases). Trimming took 0 bases from V and 2 from J, leaving 6 bases between them. The CDR3 totals 14 residues. The germline V gene encodes CDR1 SGDLS and CDR2 YYNGEE. CDR3 DNA sequence: TGTGCCAGCAGCGTAGCAGGGCCTGGAAACACCATATATTTT. Protein sequence: CASSVAGPGNTIYF.

In this sample, this clonotype turned up many times. The chain uses TRBV20-1 and TRBJ2-7; the D gene is possibly TRBD2 (5 bases). The CDR3 is made up of 15 amino acids. The V end was cut by 6 bases, the J end by 2 bases, with 20 bases between. In germline, CDR1 is DFQATT, CDR2 SNEGSKA (reference sequence). In DNA form, the CDR3 reads TGCAGTGCGGACTCTGGAGCTTCGGGGACCTACGAGCAGTACTTC. Amino acids: CSADSGASGTYEQYF.